This entry lists 4 T cell receptor beta chains sequenced from one sample in a study of CD8 T cells in ankylosing spondylitis. A single record per CDR3 protein comes from TCRdb applying MiXCR to the 5' RACE reads. The profile covers approximately 100,000 distinct CDR3 sequences, with about 24% appearing a single time and around 12% taken by the ten largest. The sample consisted of synovial fluid, either unsorted or a sorted T cell fraction (not recorded which). Receptors were obtained from a male donor with ankylosing spondylitis.

The chain uses TRBV5-1 and TRBJ2-1; 7 bases are a match to TRBD1. Trimming took 0 bases from V and 0 from J; bases not matched to a gene: 3. The V gene's germline CDR1 is SGHRS and CDR2 YFSETQ. This CDR3 spans 16 amino acids. CDR3 sequence reads: CASSLERTGSYNEQFF. As DNA, the CDR3 is TGCGCCAGCAGCTTGGAACGGACAGGCTCCTACAATGAGCAGTTCTTC.

The chain carries TRBV20-1 and TRBJ2-1, with a weak D call TRBD2 (6 bases). CDR1 and CDR2 from the germline V gene are DFQATT and SNEGSKA (reference sequence). CDR3 size: 15 residues. V gave up 1 base and J gave up 9 bases, with 19 bases separating them. DNA of the CDR3: TGCAGTGCTAGAGGAACTAGCCTTCCCCTGGCTGAGCAGTTCTTC. It translates to CSARGTSLPLAEQFF.

The chain joins TRBV5-1 to TRBJ1-2; no firm D call. Germline V gene sequence: CDR1 SGHRS, CDR2 YFSETQ. The CDR3 contains 13 residues. V lost 1 base to trimming and J lost 5 bases, with 9 bases between them. The CDR3 DNA reads TGCGCCAGCAGCTTGCAAACGGGGTATGGCTACACCTTC. Its translation: CASSLQTGYGYTF.

Details on this clonotype: The junction departs from germline at one end; a sequencing error may be responsible. The V call is TRBV12-3 or TRBV12-4, the J call TRBJ2-1, with 11 positions matching TRBD2. The CDR3 extends over 15 amino acids. CDR3 protein: CTSRVVLAGVIEQFF. DNA of the CDR3: TGTACCAGCAGAGTTGTACTAGCGGGAGTAATTGAGCAGTTCTTC.